This T cell receptor (beta chain) was found in a study of monozygotic twins with inflammatory bowel disease (dated by TCRdb to about 2019). Describing the broader study: The full study comprised 28 monozygotic twin pairs: nine German pairs (four IBD-concordant, five IBD-discordant) and 19 IBD-discordant Danish pairs. Each individual had, on average, about 151 000 unique TCRalpha sequences and 181 000 unique TCRbeta sequences available for analysis. The search for disease-associated traits relied mainly on comparing IBD patients with their genetically identical healthy co-twins within discordant pairs.

Remarks on this clonotype: Its antigen specificity is not known.

The CDR3 sequence holds 13 residues, the cysteine and phenylalanine included. The record lacks a DNA sequence. The germline V gene encodes CDR1 DFQATT and CDR2 SNEGSKA (reference sequence). Library prep was done by 5' RACE. Preparation of each TCR library used approximately 3.5 ug of total RNA. For each sample, cDNA was synthesized in eight separate reactions using SMARTScribe reverse transcriptase. During cDNA synthesis, unique molecular identifiers containing a 6-nucleotide sample barcode were introduced by template switching. Amplification of TCRalpha and TCRbeta cDNA involved two nested PCRs of approximately 16 and 10 cycles, and each PCR was followed by bead purification. Before amplification, the cDNA was treated with uracil DNA-glycosylase and purified using the QIAquick PCR purification kit. The second PCR added Illumina TruSeq-compatible adapters along with sample-specific barcodes. Library quality and concentration were checked on TapeStation and Qubit, and libraries were pooled at about 5 ng each. Sequencing of the pooled libraries was done on an Illumina HiSeq2500 single-index Rapid Run using custom sequencing primers and 2 x 100 bp reads. The authors processed their data as follows. PCR and sequencing errors were corrected by UMI-based consensus assembly using MiGEC version 1.2.6. V(D)J alignment, clonotype assembly and CDR3 extraction were performed with MiXCR version 2.1.1. To normalise gene usage, clonotype sharing and MAIT/NKT TCR abundance, the top 1000, 10 000 and 20 000 clonotypes in each sample were analysed. After downsampling to 27 000 UMIs, diversity was calculated as the inverse Simpson index using the vegan R package. Paired Mann-Whitney U tests on discordant twin pairs were used, with Benjamini-Hochberg multiple-testing correction. TCRdb reprocessed the reads into one record per CDR3 protein sequence, lacking DNA. The V and J calls were not made by the authors but by TCRdb's processing. Per the sample table, the count is roughly 140,000 distinct CDR3 sequences. The ten largest make up under 2.5% of the sample.

Results and caveats for the whole study, not just this receptor: No single strong signal or clonotype linked to IBD turned up in the results, so the idea that one exists was not supported. Different T cell subtypes could not be distinguished in the analysis. Compared with healthy twins, IBD patients had fewer clonotypes in common with other individuals, a difference most pronounced in patients showing signs of disease activity. A decrease in TCRbeta repertoire diversity, as measured by inverse Simpson index, was observed in IBD patients compared with their healthy co-twins. Repertoire similarity did not differ between concordant and discordant twins, possibly due to limited statistical power. Differing immunosuppressive treatments among patients may have added background noise and inter-individual variability to the repertoires.

From each donor, a roughly 2.5 ml peripheral blood sample was collected into PAXgene tubes and kept at -80 degrees C. Without any T cell sorting, total RNA was extracted from whole blood using the PAXgene blood miRNA kit on an automated QIAcube. Peripheral blood from monozygotic twin pairs, either concordant or discordant for inflammatory bowel disease, underwent deep TCRalpha and TCRbeta repertoire profiling that used unique molecular barcoding. Smoking habits were recorded for all twin pairs, with individuals classified as current, former or never smokers. The chain is assembled from TRBV20-1 and TRBJ2-3; TCRdb proposes TRBD2, but this gene call is untestable without DNA. Material for sequencing was blood. The receptor comes from a human donor with ulcerative colitis or Crohn's disease, or a healthy co-twin of an affected twin (not recorded which). This receptor carries the CDR3 CSARSGATDTQYF.